These T cell receptor beta chains were read from a single sample in a study of Ad26.COV2.S vaccination and SARS-CoV-2 variants. The protocol was immunoSEQ multiplex PCR, while the TCRdb copy is restricted to in-frame clones and leaves out a portion. The table lists about 350,000 clones, 86% of them singletons. Sequences were derived from peripheral blood, sampled in a trial of Ad26.COV2.S vaccine versus placebo. The source is a person between 18 and 65 years old who received the Ad26.COV2.S COVID-19 vaccine or a placebo. The CDR3 runs from the conserved cysteine through the conserved F or W. Fields, in order: J gene, V gene, CDR3 protein.

>TRBJ1-1|TRBV2
CASKRNTEAFF
>TRBJ1-5|TRBV16
CASSQSGSNQPQHF
>TRBJ2-5|TRBV5-4
CASSFKGGGGYQETQYF
>TRBJ2-2|TRBV2
CASSEAGTGHTGELFF
>TRBJ1-5|TRBV20-1
CSARDKEGILF
>TRBJ2-7|TRBV19
CASSIVVGSEQYF
>TRBJ2-7|TRBV6-1
CASSENWYYEQYF
>TRBJ2-2|TRBV9
CASSVVSSGELFF
>TRBJ1-4|TRBV14
CASSQERGRRLFF
>TRBJ2-3|TRBV27
CASSFGLSTDTQYF
>TRBJ2-7|TRBV25-1
CASSESRTSGSSYEQYF
>TRBJ2-1|TRBV5-1
CASSFAGGNYNEQFF
>TRBJ2-2|TRBV27
CASSRRAVGGTGELFF
>TRBJ1-1|TRBV2
CASARGGEAFF
>TRBJ2-2|TRBV7-2
CASSSGVSTGELFF
>TRBJ2-7|TRBV3-1/TRBV3-2
CASSKVVQLPTYEQYF
>TRBJ2-5|TRBV27
CATPNPPAGPPGETQYF
>TRBJ1-4|TRBV5-8
CASSPAGTGNEKLFF
>TRBJ2-1|TRBV7-2
CASSLRVAAYNEQFF
>TRBJ1-2|TRBV7-9
CASSLPDSNYGYTF
>TRBJ1-1|TRBV29-1
CSVEGDAMNTEAFF
>TRBJ2-2|TRBV9
CASSARGQDGELFF
>TRBJ1-2|TRBV2
CASSEGRENYGYTF
>TRBJ2-7|TRBV7-2
CASSQVYEQYF
>TRBJ2-2|TRBV3-1/TRBV3-2
CASSQGEPGELFF
>TRBJ2-7|TRBV5-6
CASSLLIRGNEQYF
>TRBJ1-1|TRBV7-2
CASSFWGTEAFF
>TRBJ2-2|TRBV7-3
CASSSGQNTGELFF
>TRBJ2-3|TRBV4-2
CASSQDHRTDTQYF
>TRBJ1-2|TRBV28
CASSFGVANYGYTF
>TRBJ1-1|TRBV2
CASKRDTEAFF
>TRBJ2-1|TRBV27
CASKLGRMAYNEQFF
>TRBJ2-3|TRBV5-1
CASSRGQGTGTDTQYF
>TRBJ2-6|TRBV7-2
CASSLAAGLAGGPVGANVLTF
>TRBJ1-4|TRBV4-1
CASSQSWDGEKLFF
>TRBJ2-3|TRBV5-1
CASSLGQGAVTDTQYF
>TRBJ2-5|TRBV5-8
CASSSPVAGEETQYF
>TRBJ1-1|TRBV5-1
CASSLVSDRARKPLVGTEAFF
>TRBJ2-7|TRBV24-1
CATSDGGSYEQYF
>TRBJ2-5|TRBV5-4
CASSFRGSQETQYF
>TRBJ1-3|TRBV7-3
CASSLGLTGSSGNTIYF
>TRBJ2-7|TRBV19
CASSMKGDPYEQYF
>TRBJ2-1|TRBV13
CASSEVASGSDEQFF
>TRBJ2-7|TRBV5-1
CASSLEGSSYEQYF
>TRBJ1-1|TRBV28
CASLAPGSQTEAFF
>TRBJ1-1|TRBV6-4
CASSDSANTEAFF
>TRBJ2-2|TRBV6-5
CASRPPFDDTGELFF
>TRBJ2-5|TRBV6-2/TRBV6-3
CASSHSSWYQETQYF